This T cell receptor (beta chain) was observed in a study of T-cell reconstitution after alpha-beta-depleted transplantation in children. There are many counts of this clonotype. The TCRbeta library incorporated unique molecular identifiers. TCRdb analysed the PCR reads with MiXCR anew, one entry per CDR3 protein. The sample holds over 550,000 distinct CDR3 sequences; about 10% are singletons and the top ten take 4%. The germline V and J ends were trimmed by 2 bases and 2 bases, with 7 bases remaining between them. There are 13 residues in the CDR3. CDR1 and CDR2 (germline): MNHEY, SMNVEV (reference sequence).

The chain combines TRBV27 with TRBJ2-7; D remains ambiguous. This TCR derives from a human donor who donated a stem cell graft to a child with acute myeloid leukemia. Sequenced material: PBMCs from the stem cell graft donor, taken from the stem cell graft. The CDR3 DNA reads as TGTGCCAGCAGTTTAGGACGGACCTACGAGCAGTACTTC. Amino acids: CASSLGRTYEQYF.